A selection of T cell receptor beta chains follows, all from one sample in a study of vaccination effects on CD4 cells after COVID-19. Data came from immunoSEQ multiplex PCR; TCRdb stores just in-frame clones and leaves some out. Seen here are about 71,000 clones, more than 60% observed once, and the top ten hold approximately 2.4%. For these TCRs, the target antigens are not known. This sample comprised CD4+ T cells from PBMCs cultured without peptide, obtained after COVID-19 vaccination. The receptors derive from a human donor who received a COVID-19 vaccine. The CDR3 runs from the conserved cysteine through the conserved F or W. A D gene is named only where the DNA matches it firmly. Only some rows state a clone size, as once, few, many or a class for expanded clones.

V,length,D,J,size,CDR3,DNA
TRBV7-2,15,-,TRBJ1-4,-,CASSQYRATNEKLFF,TGTGCCAGCAGCCAATACAGAGCAACTAATGAAAAACTGTTTTTT
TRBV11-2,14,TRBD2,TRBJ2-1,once,CASSKTSGGYEQFF,TGTGCCAGCAGCAAGACTAGCGGGGGCTATGAGCAGTTCTTC
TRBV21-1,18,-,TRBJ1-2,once,CASSKERRIGKGVGGYTF,TGTGCCAGCAGCAAAGAGAGAAGGATAGGGAAAGGAGTGGGGGGCTACACCTTC
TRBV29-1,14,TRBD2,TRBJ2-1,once,CSVEGARGGPWGFF,TGCAGCGTTGAGGGGGCGCGGGGGGGCCCGTGGGGGTTCTTC
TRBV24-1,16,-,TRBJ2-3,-,CATSDPTQGRTDTQYF,TGTGCCACCAGTGATCCCACACAGGGCCGCACAGATACGCAGTATTTT
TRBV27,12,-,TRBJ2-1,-,CASGGRNNEQFF,TGTGCCAGCGGGGGGCGGAACAATGAGCAGTTCTTC
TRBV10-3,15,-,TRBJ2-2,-,CAISAGTDNTGELFF,TGTGCCATCAGTGCCGGGACTGACAACACCGGGGAGCTGTTTTTT
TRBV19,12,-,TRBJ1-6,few,CASSGVDSPLHF,TGTGCCAGTAGTGGAGTGGATTCACCCCTCCACTTT
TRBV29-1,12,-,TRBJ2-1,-,CSVERSYNEQFF,TGCAGCGTTGAGCGAAGCTACAATGAGCAGTTCTTC
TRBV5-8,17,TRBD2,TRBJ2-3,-,CASPGLAINVATDTQYF,TGTGCCAGCCCTGGACTAGCAATAAACGTGGCAACGGATACGCAGTATTTT
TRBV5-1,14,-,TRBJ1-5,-,CASSLTGSNQPQHF,TGCGCCAGCAGTCTAACCGGAAGCAATCAGCCCCAGCATTTT
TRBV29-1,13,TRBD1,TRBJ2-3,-,CSVEKQGADTQYF,TGCAGCGTTGAAAAGCAGGGGGCAGATACGCAGTATTTT
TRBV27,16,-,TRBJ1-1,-,CASSLGPDSGVTEAFF,TGTGCCAGCAGTTTGGGCCCTGACAGCGGGGTCACTGAAGCTTTCTTT
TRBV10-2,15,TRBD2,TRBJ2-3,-,CASTVERGTTDTQYF,TGCGCCAGTACCGTCGAGCGGGGGACCACAGATACGCAGTATTTT
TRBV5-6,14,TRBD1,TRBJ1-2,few,CASSHRGPDYGYTF,TGTGCCAGCAGCCACAGGGGGCCAGACTATGGCTACACCTTC
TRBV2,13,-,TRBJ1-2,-,CASSGPGTWGYTF,TGTGCCAGCAGTGGCCCCGGGACTTGGGGCTACACCTTC
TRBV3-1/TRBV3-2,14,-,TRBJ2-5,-,CASSRRGGQETQYF,TGTGCCAGCAGCAGGAGGGGCGGCCAAGAGACCCAGTACTTC
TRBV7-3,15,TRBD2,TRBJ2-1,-,CASSSSGGLYNEQFF,TGTGCCAGCAGCTCCAGCGGGGGGCTTTACAATGAGCAGTTCTTC
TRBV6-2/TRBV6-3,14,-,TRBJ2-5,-,CASSYGGTGETQYF,TGTGCCAGCAGTTACGGGGGGACTGGGGAGACCCAGTACTTC
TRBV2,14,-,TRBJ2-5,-,CASSEWGSPETQYF,TGTGCCAGCAGTGAATGGGGTTCGCCAGAGACCCAGTACTTC
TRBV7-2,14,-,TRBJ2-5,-,CASSPGRSQETQYF,TGTGCCAGCAGCCCAGGACGGAGCCAAGAGACCCAGTACTTC
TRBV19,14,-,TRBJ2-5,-,CASSRTISQETQYF,TGTGCCAGTAGTCGGACAATTTCCCAAGAGACCCAGTACTTC
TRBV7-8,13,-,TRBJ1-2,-,CASSLVENYGYTF,TGTGCCAGCAGCTTAGTAGAAAACTATGGCTACACCTTC
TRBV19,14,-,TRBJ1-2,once,CASTPLRDLYGYTF,TGTGCCAGTACCCCGCTCAGGGACCTCTATGGCTACACCTTC
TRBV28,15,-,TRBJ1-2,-,CASSLGRGMNYGYTF,TGTGCCAGCAGCCTGGGGCGAGGGATGAACTATGGCTACACCTTC
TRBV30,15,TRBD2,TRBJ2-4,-,CAWHSRASGKNIQYF,TGTGCCTGGCACAGCCGGGCCAGCGGGAAGAACATTCAGTACTTC
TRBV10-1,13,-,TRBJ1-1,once,CASSEGARTEAFF,TGCGCCAGCAGTGAGGGGGCTAGGACTGAAGCTTTCTTT
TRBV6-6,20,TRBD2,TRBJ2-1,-,CASSPKGGLAASSSYNEQFF,TGTGCCAGCAGTCCGAAAGGGGGACTAGCGGCTTCAAGCTCCTACAATGAGCAGTTCTTC
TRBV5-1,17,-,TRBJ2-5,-,CASSLLGIAVVQETQYF,TGCGCCAGCAGCTTGCTTGGGATCGCAGTGGTCCAAGAGACCCAGTACTTC
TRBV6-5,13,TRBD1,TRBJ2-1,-,CASSSTSDRGRFF,TGTGCCAGCAGTTCGACTAGTGACAGGGGGAGATTCTTC
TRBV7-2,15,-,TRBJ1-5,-,CASSLATASNQPQHF,TGTGCCAGCAGCTTAGCGACAGCTAGCAATCAGCCCCAGCATTTT
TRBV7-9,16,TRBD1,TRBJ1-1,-,CASSPISTGGRTEAFF,TGTGCCAGCAGCCCTATATCGACAGGGGGGAGAACTGAAGCTTTCTTT
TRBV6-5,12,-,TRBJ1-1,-,CASSLDATEAFF,TGTGCCAGCAGCCTCGACGCGACTGAAGCTTTCTTT
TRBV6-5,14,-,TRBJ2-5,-,CASSPPGLQETQYF,TGTGCCAGCAGTCCCCCGGGACTCCAAGAGACCCAGTACTTC
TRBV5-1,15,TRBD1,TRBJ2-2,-,CASSPVGQDPGELFF,TGCGCCAGCAGCCCGGTTGGACAGGACCCCGGGGAGCTGTTTTTT
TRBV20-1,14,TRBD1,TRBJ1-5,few,CSASGQGSGQPQHF,TGCAGTGCTAGTGGACAGGGGAGCGGACAGCCCCAGCATTTT
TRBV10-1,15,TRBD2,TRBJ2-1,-,CASSEFGTSVNEQFF,TGCGCCAGCAGTGAATTCGGGACTAGCGTCAATGAGCAGTTCTTC
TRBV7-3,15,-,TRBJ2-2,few,CASSRGGEYTGELFF,TGTGCCAGCAGCAGAGGCGGGGAGTACACCGGGGAGCTGTTTTTT
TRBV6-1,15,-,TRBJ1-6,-,CASSEGRSYNSPLHF,TGTGCCAGCAGTGAAGGACGGTCGTATAATTCACCCCTCCACTTT
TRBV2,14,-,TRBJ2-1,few,CASTSGAVLGEQFF,TGTGCCAGCACCTCCGGGGCAGTCTTGGGAGAGCAGTTCTTC
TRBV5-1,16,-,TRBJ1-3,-,CASSSGPEGTGNTIYF,TGCGCCAGCAGCTCCGGCCCAGAGGGGACTGGAAACACCATATATTTT
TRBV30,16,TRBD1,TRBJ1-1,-,CAWSVQPGQGNTEAFF,TGTGCCTGGAGTGTCCAGCCGGGACAGGGGAACACTGAAGCTTTCTTT
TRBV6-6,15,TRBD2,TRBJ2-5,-,CASRPTSGGGETQYF,TGTGCCAGCAGACCAACTAGCGGGGGGGGAGAGACCCAGTACTTC
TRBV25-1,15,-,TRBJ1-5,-,CASRSVEYSNQPQHF,TGTGCCAGCAGGTCGGTGGAATATAGCAATCAGCCCCAGCATTTT